The following is a T cell receptor (beta chain) sequence with its context. Its antigen remains unknown. Germline V gene sequence: CDR1 SEHNR, CDR2 FQNEAQ (reference sequence). Trimming pared 5 bases from V and 4 bases from J, leaving 19 bases between. The CDR3 is 16 amino acids. The source of the sample is a study of cytomegalovirus exposure and HLA in healthy donors. Study-wide context: Among around 170 million T cells, an earlier analysis found about 110 million unique TCR beta sequences. Study results and caveats: A link between a missense DCLRE1C variant and TCR beta V- and J-gene trimming emerged from a later analysis. There were some V segments, including TRBV6-2 and TRBV6-3, excluded as indistinguishable. Reportedly, a later analysis found an Asian-associated ancestry cluster had fewer N-insertions than the approximately 600-donor mean.

PCR involved 60 Vbeta and 13 Jbeta primers. Produced via immunoSEQ multiplex PCR; TCRdb's table is partial and in-frame only. The data show over 150,000 clones, approximately 80% seen once. The TCR originated in a woman between 18 and 29 years old in good health and CMV-seronegative. The sample comprised PBMCs. V usage is TRBV7-9 and J usage is TRBJ2-3; weak D call: TRBD2 (6 bases). CDR3: CASSLNAGSLADTQYF. The CDR3 region has the DNA TGTGCCAGCAGCCTAAACGCCGGGAGCCTCGCAGATACGCAGTATTTT.